The 21 T cell receptor beta chains in this list originate from one sample, sequenced in a study of blood T cell repertoires in COVID-19. Produced via immunoSEQ multiplex PCR; TCRdb's table is partial and in-frame only. The data show approximately 140,000 clones, 85% seen once. The sequenced material came from peripheral blood. All receptors come from a woman in her 40s with active or convalescent COVID-19.

The genes are TRBV9 and TRBJ2-3; D is unresolved. Germline V CDR1 and CDR2: SGDLS, YYNGEE. CDR3 size: 14 residues. V was cut by 4 bases and J by 4 bases, with 13 bases left in between. CDR3 region: CASSLQVQSDTQYF. The CDR3 nucleotides read TGTGCCAGCAGCTTACAAGTACAATCAGATACGCAGTATTTT.

For this clone: The junction departs from germline at one end; a sequencing error may be responsible. The chain uses TRBV5-8 and TRBJ1-1, with D uncertain. Germline V gene data show CDR1 as SGHTS and CDR2 as YDEGEE. The CDR3 has 9 amino acids. The DNA of the CDR3 is TGTGCCAGCAGTCCTGAGGCTTTCTTT. This translates into CASSPEAFF.

The rearrangement joins TRBV7-2 to TRBJ2-7; TRBD1 is a possible D gene (7 bases). Germline loops: CDR1 SGHTA, CDR2 FQGNSA. V lost 5 bases and J lost 5, with 19 bases in between. The CDR3 extends over 15 amino acids. The CDR3 nucleotides are TGTGCCAGCAGCCTAGGGGGGACAGTTTCCCACGAGCAGTACTTC. It translates to CASSLGGTVSHEQYF.

The V gene is TRBV7-2, the J gene TRBJ1-2; TRBD1 aligns across 9 bases. The germline V gene has CDR1 SGHTA and CDR2 FQGNSA. Unmatched junction bases numbered 9, after V lost 4 bases and J lost 0 bases. The CDR3 spans 17 residues. In nucleotides, the CDR3 is TGTGCCAGCAGCTCCCCCGGGACAGGGCTCACTAACTATGGCTACACCTTC. Translated: CASSSPGTGLTNYGYTF.

The V gene is TRBV5-6, the J gene TRBJ2-1; 9 bases align to TRBD1. CDR3 size: 15 residues. Germline loops: CDR1 SGHDT, CDR2 YYEEEE. V shed 3 bases and J 9 bases; nucleotides not matched to a gene: 10. DNA for the CDR3: TGTGCCAGCAGCTCCCGGGACAGGGAGTGGGTTGAGCAGTTCTTC. Residues: CASSSRDREWVEQFF. The whole variable domain, remainder taken from reference TRBV5-6 and TRBJ2-1, is DAGVTQSPTHLIKTRGQQVTLRCSPKSGHDTVSWYQQALGQGPQFIFQYYEEEERQRGNFPDRFSGHQFPNYSSELNVNALLLGDSALYLCASSSRDREWVEQFFGPGTRLTVL.

The chain is built from TRBV6-6 and TRBJ1-4; 7 bases agree with TRBD1. Trimming at V came to 4 bases and at J to 8 bases, leaving 7 bases not matched to a gene. CDR1 and CDR2 from the germline V gene are MNHNY and SVGAGI (reference sequence). The CDR3 contains 14 residues. The CDR3 nucleotides are TGTGCCAGCAGTTCAGGGGGGACAGTCGAAAAACTGTTTTTT. This sequence encodes CASSSGGTVEKLFF.

This rearrangement joins TRBV5-1 to TRBJ1-3; 9 bases line up with TRBD1. This CDR3 region has 15 residues. From germline, CDR1 is SGHRS and CDR2 YFSETQ. Trimming removed 5 bases from V and 4 bases from J; junction bases left unmatched: 7. The CDR3: CASRRPGTGGNTIYF. The CDR3 bases are TGCGCCAGCAGGCGACCCGGGACAGGGGGAAACACCATATATTTT.

This clone was observed a few times. The chain recombines TRBV18 with TRBJ2-7, with 10 bases that match TRBD1. This CDR3 has 14 residues. Per the germline V gene, CDR1 is KGHSH and CDR2 is LQKENI. With V trimmed by 3 bases and J by 3 bases, 2 bases remained unmatched. CDR3 in amino acids: CASSPRTGGYEQYF. The DNA of the CDR3 is TGTGCCAGCTCACCGCGGACAGGGGGCTACGAGCAGTACTTC.

The CDR3 reads CASSPGTSGSDEQFF. The CDR3 coding sequence is TGTGCCAGCAGCCCCGGGACTAGCGGGAGCGATGAGCAGTTCTTC. The chain combines TRBV2 with TRBJ2-1; 14 bases line up with TRBD2. Germline CDR1 reads SNHLY; CDR2 reads FYNNEI. With 6 bases clipped from V and 8 bases from J, the junction kept 6 bases outside the gene matches. The CDR3 has 15 residues.

Only a few counts were recorded for this clone. The chain couples TRBV7-6 to TRBJ1-4; 8 nucleotides match TRBD1. J was trimmed by 2 bases and V by 4 bases; bases with no gene match: 6. In germline, CDR1 is SGHVS, CDR2 FNYEAQ. The CDR3 length is 16 residues. The CDR3 DNA reads as TGTGCCAGCAGCTCAATCACAGGGGGTACTAATGAAAAACTGTTTTTT. Protein sequence: CASSSITGGTNEKLFF.

Here the CDR3 reads CASSQDRGPYEQYF. The CDR3 coding sequence is TGCGCCAGCAGCCAAGACAGGGGGCCCTACGAGCAGTACTTC. The V and J genes are TRBV4-1 and TRBJ2-7; the match to TRBD1 covers 8 bases. J gave up 2 bases and V 0 bases, and 0 bases lay outside the gene matches. Germline loops: CDR1 MGHRA, CDR2 YSYEKL. This CDR3 has 14 amino acids.

V usage is TRBV19 and J usage is TRBJ2-7; 9 bases agree with TRBD1. The CDR3 totals 15 residues. The trim removed 1 base at V and 5 bases at J, leaving 6 bases unmatched. Germline CDR1 is LNHDA and CDR2 is SQIVND (reference sequence). The CDR3 sequence is CASSIAGTGNDEQYF. For the CDR3, the DNA is TGTGCCAGTAGTATAGCAGGGACAGGGAACGACGAGCAGTACTTC. The complete variable domain, with remaining parts taken from reference TRBV19 and TRBJ2-7, reads DGGITQSPKYLFRKEGQNVTLSCEQNLNHDAMYWYRQDPGQGLRLIYYSQIVNDFQKGDIAEGYSVSREKKESFPLTVTSAQKNPTAFYLCASSIAGTGNDEQYFGPGTRLTVT.

Concerning this clone: The sample holds other DNA sequences that translate to the same CDR3. The chain carries TRBV28 and TRBJ1-1, with D possibly TRBD1 on 5 matching bases. The CDR3 has 12 amino acids. Germline assignment: CDR1 MDHEN and CDR2 SYDVKM. Deletions cut 2 bases from V and 8 bases from J, with 9 bases between. The CDR3 nucleotides read TGTGCCAGCAGTTTAGGAGGGGCAGAAGCTTTCTTT. It translates to CASSLGGAEAFF.

The chain recombines TRBV18 with TRBJ1-4; the D gene is possibly TRBD1 (5 bases). This CDR3 spans 16 amino acids. CDR1 is KGHSH, CDR2 LQKENI, per germline. V was shortened by 2 bases and J by 3 bases, with 13 bases between the two germline ends. The DNA for the CDR3 is TGTGCCAGCTCACCAGGACGGGGGGAAGCTAATGAAAAACTGTTTTTT. Its protein is CASSPGRGEANEKLFF.

This rearrangement joins TRBV4-2 to TRBJ2-7; 8 bases align to TRBD1. Germline V gene sequence: CDR1 LGHNA, CDR2 YNFKEQ. This CDR3 has 14 amino acids. The J segment lost 4 bases and the V segment lost 1 base, leaving 3 bases of the junction unmatched. The DNA for the CDR3 is TGTGCCAGCAGCCAAGGGGACAGGAGATACGAGCAGTACTTC. This translates into CASSQGDRRYEQYF.

The chain recombines TRBV12-3 or TRBV12-4 with TRBJ1-2; no firm D call. This CDR3 comprises 13 residues. Deletions cut 1 base from V and 4 bases from J, with 7 bases between. The CDR3 DNA is TGTGCCAGCAGTTTAGGGCAGGCCTATGGCTACACCTTC. Amino acid sequence: CASSLGQAYGYTF.

The V call is TRBV7-9, the J call TRBJ1-5; D remains ambiguous. Trimming took 1 base from V and 1 from J, leaving 5 bases between them. Germline assignment: CDR1 SEHNR and CDR2 FQNEAQ (reference sequence). The CDR3 loop spans 14 amino acids. CDR3 protein: CASSLDGSNQPQHF. The CDR3 region has the DNA TGTGCCAGCAGCTTAGACGGGAGCAATCAGCCCCAGCATTTT.

This chain links TRBV5-1 with TRBJ1-2; a weak D match, TRBD1 (5 bases). The V and J ends lost 2 bases and 3 bases respectively, with 14 bases between them. The germline V gene encodes CDR1 SGHRS and CDR2 YFSETQ. The CDR3 spans 15 residues. The CDR3, as DNA: TGCGCCAGCAGCTTAACCTTGTCGGGGGACTATGGCTACACCTTC. This gives the protein CASSLTLSGDYGYTF.

The rearrangement joins TRBV19 to TRBJ1-5; 9 nucleotides align to TRBD1. The V and J ends lost 9 bases and 9 bases, in that order; junction bases with no gene match: 15. The length of the CDR3 is 15 residues. The germline gives CDR1 LNHDA, CDR2 SQIVND (reference sequence). CDR3 nucleotide sequence: TGTGCCAGCGCCCCTACAGGGGGCCCGATTGCGCCCCAGCATTTT. Its protein product is CASAPTGGPIAPQHF.

The chain employs TRBV19 and TRBJ1-6; the D gene is possibly TRBD1 (5 bases). CDR1 and CDR2 (germline): LNHDA, SQIVND (reference sequence). The CDR3 has 14 residues. V lost 3 bases and J lost 7, with 10 bases in between. The CDR3 coding sequence is TGTGCCAGTAGTATGGACACGGGCAATTCACCCCTCCACTTT. It translates to CASSMDTGNSPLHF. Complete variable domain (other parts from reference TRBV19 and TRBJ1-6): DGGITQSPKYLFRKEGQNVTLSCEQNLNHDAMYWYRQDPGQGLRLIYYSQIVNDFQKGDIAEGYSVSREKKESFPLTVTSAQKNPTAFYLCASSMDTGNSPLHFGNGTRLTVT.

The CDR3 loop is CASSTPFTGGPGKGLFF. The CDR3 DNA reads TGTGCCAGTAGCACTCCGTTCACAGGGGGGCCAGGAAAGGGACTGTTTTTT. The chain uses TRBV19 and TRBJ1-4; 8 bases agree with TRBD1. The V gene end was trimmed by 6 bases and the J gene end by 13 bases; junction bases not matched to a gene: 22. Germline V CDR1 and CDR2: LNHDA, SQIVND (reference sequence). There are 17 residues in the CDR3.